Presented here are 14 T cell receptor beta chains from one specimen sequenced in a study of T cells after posttransplantation cyclophosphamide. Cyclophosphamide on days +3 and +4 followed busulfan-fludarabine conditioning and a marrow graft. Assay: immunoSEQ multiplex PCR; the TCRdb copy retains only in-frame clones and omits some. Among 35,000 to 45,000 clones listed, around 78% were seen once. This sample comprised CD4+ T cells sorted from blood, obtained approximately 1,900 days after a stem cell transplant with posttransplant cyclophosphamide. The source of these receptors is a female patient between 40 and 50 years old who received an allogeneic stem cell transplant from a related donor, was CMV-positive, and had no GVHD. Some T cells may trace back to the graft donor.

V is TRBV5-1 and J is TRBJ2-4; tentatively, D is TRBD2 (6 bases). Per the germline V gene, CDR1 is SGHRS and CDR2 is YFSETQ. CDR3 length equals 14 residues. V was shortened by 0 bases and J by 6 bases, with 10 bases between the two germline ends. This chain's CDR3 is CASSLEPGLNIQYF. The DNA of the CDR3 is TGCGCCAGCAGCTTGGAGCCGGGACTAAACATTCAGTACTTC. The full variable domain, with the rest looked up from reference TRBV5-1 and TRBJ2-4, is KAGVTQTPRYLIKTRGQQVTLSCSPISGHRSVSWYQQTPGQGLQFLFEYFSETQRNKGNFPGRFSGRQFSNSRSEMNVSTLELGDSALYLCASSLEPGLNIQYFGAGTRLSVL.

The chain uses TRBV11-2 and TRBJ1-1, with a possible D match to TRBD1 (5 bases). The V end lost 1 base, the J end lost 5 bases, and 11 bases lay between the germline ends. In germline, CDR1 is SGHAT, CDR2 FQNNGV. The CDR3 is made up of 14 amino acids. CDR3 region: CASSLGGGETEAFF. The DNA of the CDR3 is TGTGCCAGCAGCTTAGGGGGAGGGGAAACTGAAGCTTTCTTT.

The chain combines TRBV6-5 with TRBJ1-3; D perhaps matches TRBD1 (5 bases). The CDR3 is 15 amino acids. The V gene lost 6 bases and the J gene lost 0 bases, with 12 bases spanning the gap. CDR1 MNHEY and CDR2 SVGAGI come from the germline V gene. Written as DNA, the CDR3 is TGTGCCAGCAGCCTTTGGCAGGGCTCTGGAAACACCATATATTTT. This gives the protein CASSLWQGSGNTIYF.

This clone came up once. The chain employs TRBV6-6 and TRBJ1-2; D is uncertain. In germline, CDR1 is MNHNY, CDR2 SVGAGI (reference sequence). Trimming cost V 2 bases and J 6 bases, with 10 bases left between them. CDR3 size: 13 residues. In nucleotides, the CDR3 is TGTGCCAGCAGTTACCCTGGGAGCGATGGCTACACCTTC. It translates to CASSYPGSDGYTF.

The V gene is TRBV5-4, the J gene TRBJ2-5; the D is unclear. Per the germline V gene, CDR1 is SGHNT and CDR2 is YYREEE (reference sequence). The CDR3 consists of 13 residues. V was trimmed by 0 bases and J by 4 bases, leaving 7 bases between them. CDR3 amino acids: CASSLEPGETQYF. For the CDR3, the DNA is TGTGCCAGCAGCTTGGAACCCGGAGAGACCCAGTACTTC.

This clone came up a few times. The chain has TRBV7-9 and TRBJ2-2; 10 nucleotides align to TRBD2. The CDR3 is made up of 15 amino acids. Per the germline V gene, CDR1 is SEHNR and CDR2 is FQNEAQ (reference sequence). The V segment lost 5 bases and the J segment 7 bases; nucleotides outside the gene matches: 7. The CDR3 DNA is TGTGCCAGCAGCCAATCTAGCGGGGGAGTCGGGGAGCTGTTTTTT. It encodes CASSQSSGGVGELFF.

The chain recombines TRBV14 with TRBJ1-6, with D possibly TRBD1 on 6 matching bases. CDR3 length: 16 residues. V was clipped by 3 bases and J by 2 bases, with 11 bases between them. Germline CDR1 SGHDN, CDR2 FVKESK. The CDR3 region has the DNA TGTGCCAGCAGCCAGAAAGGGGGAACCTATAATTCACCCCTCCACTTT. It is translated as CASSQKGGTYNSPLHF.

The V gene is TRBV6-5, the J gene TRBJ1-4; D possibly corresponds to TRBD1 (6 bases). CDR1 MNHEY and CDR2 SVGAGI come from the germline V gene. Trimming removed 5 bases from V and 8 bases from J, with 15 bases in between. The CDR3 has 14 amino acids. The CDR3 loop reads CASSATQGGEKLFF. CDR3 DNA sequence: TGTGCCAGCAGTGCAACACAGGGCGGCGAAAAACTGTTTTTT.

V and J are TRBV4-1 and TRBJ1-4; D is possibly TRBD1 (5 bases). Per germline, CDR1 MGHRA and CDR2 YSYEKL. This CDR3 comprises 18 residues. V was clipped by 2 bases and J by 0 bases, with 16 bases between them. The CDR3 DNA reads TGCGCCAGCAGCCAAAATACACAGGCGCTTGCAACTAATGAAAAACTGTTTTTT. Translation gives CASSQNTQALATNEKLFF.

This chain connects TRBV18 to TRBJ2-7; 11 positions match TRBD1. V lost 2 bases, J lost 3 bases, and 3 bases stayed unmatched. The CDR3 is made up of 15 amino acids. From germline, CDR1 is KGHSH and CDR2 LQKENI. The CDR3 bases are TGTGCCAGCTCACCAATTGGGACAGGGGGCTACGAGCAGTACTTC. Its translation is CASSPIGTGGYEQYF.

The chain carries TRBV6-6 and TRBJ2-7, with D possibly matching TRBD1 (5 bases). V dropped 2 bases and J dropped 3 bases, with 8 bases sitting between them. Germline CDR1 and CDR2: MNHNY and SVGAGI (reference sequence). The CDR3 contains 13 residues. DNA for the CDR3: TGTGCCAGCAGTTACAGGGGTAGCTACGAGCAGTACTTC. Translation gives CASSYRGSYEQYF.

This clone is judged medium-sized. The chain has TRBV7-3 and TRBJ1-6; D not certain. CDR3 length: 13 amino acids. The germline V and J ends were trimmed by 5 bases and 9 bases, with 11 bases remaining between them. CDR1 is SGHTA and CDR2 is FQGTGA in the germline V gene. Written as DNA, the CDR3 is TGTGCCAGCAGCCCTAGTCGGAGTTCACCCCTCCACTTT. It specifies CASSPSRSSPLHF.

The chain carries TRBV5-4 and TRBJ1-2; 8 nucleotides line up with TRBD1. CDR3 length: 14 amino acids. After removal of 1 base from V and 6 bases from J, the junction contained 5 bases not matched to a gene. Germline loops: CDR1 SGHNT, CDR2 YYREEE (reference sequence). The CDR3 is CASSLNRGNDGYTF. The CDR3 DNA reads as TGTGCCAGCAGCTTGAACAGGGGGAACGATGGCTACACCTTC.

The chain uses TRBV19 and TRBJ1-1; D gene uncertain. Between the trimmed V and J ends, which lost 3 bases and 2 bases, there was a span of 7 bases. There are 13 residues in the CDR3. Per the germline V gene, CDR1 is LNHDA and CDR2 is SQIVND (reference sequence). CDR3 nucleotides: TGTGCCAGTAGTATCGACTTTAACACTGAAGCTTTCTTT. It codes for CASSIDFNTEAFF.